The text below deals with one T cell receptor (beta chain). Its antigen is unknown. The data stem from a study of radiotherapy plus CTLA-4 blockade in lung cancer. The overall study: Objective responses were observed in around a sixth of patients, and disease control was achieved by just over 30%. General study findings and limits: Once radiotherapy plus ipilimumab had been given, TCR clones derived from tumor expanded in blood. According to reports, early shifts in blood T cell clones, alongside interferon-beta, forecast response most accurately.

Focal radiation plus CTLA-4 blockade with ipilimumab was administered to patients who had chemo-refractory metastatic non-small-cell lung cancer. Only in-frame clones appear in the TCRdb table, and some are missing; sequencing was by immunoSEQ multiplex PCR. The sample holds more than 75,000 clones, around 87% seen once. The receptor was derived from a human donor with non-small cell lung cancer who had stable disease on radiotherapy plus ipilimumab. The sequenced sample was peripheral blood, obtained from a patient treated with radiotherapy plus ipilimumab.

CDR3 loop: CASSLAGLYEQYF. The CDR3 DNA follows: TGTGCCAGCAGCTTAGCAGGCCTTTACGAGCAGTACTTC. V usage is TRBV7-9 and J usage is TRBJ2-7; the D is unclear. V gave up 0 bases and J gave up 4 bases, with 7 bases separating them. CDR3 length equals 13 residues. Looked up from germline, CDR1 is SEHNR and CDR2 is FQNEAQ (reference sequence).